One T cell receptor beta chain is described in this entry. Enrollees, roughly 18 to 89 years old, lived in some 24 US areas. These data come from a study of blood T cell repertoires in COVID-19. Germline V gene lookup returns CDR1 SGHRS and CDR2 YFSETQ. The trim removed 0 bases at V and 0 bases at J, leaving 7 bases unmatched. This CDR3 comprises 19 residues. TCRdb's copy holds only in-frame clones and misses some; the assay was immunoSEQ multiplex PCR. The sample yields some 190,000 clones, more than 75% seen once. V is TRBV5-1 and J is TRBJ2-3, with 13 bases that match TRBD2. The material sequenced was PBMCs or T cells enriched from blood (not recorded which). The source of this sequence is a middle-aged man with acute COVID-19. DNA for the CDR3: TGCGCCAGCAGCTTGGCCGGGACTAGCGGGGACGCTAGCACAGATACGCAGTATTTT. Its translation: CASSLAGTSGDASTDTQYF.